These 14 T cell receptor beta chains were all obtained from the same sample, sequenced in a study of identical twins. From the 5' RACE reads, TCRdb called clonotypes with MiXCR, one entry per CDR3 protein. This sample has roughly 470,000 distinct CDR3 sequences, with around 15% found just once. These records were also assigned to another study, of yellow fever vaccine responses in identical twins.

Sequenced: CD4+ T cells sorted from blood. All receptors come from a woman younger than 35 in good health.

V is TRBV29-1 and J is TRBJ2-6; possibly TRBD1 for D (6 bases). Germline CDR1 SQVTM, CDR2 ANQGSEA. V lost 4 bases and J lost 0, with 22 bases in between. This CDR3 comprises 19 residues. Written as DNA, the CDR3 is TGCAGCGTTGTTCCGGCGTCTGACAGGCCAGTCTCTGGGGCCAACGTCCTGACTTTC. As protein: CSVVPASDRPVSGANVLTF.

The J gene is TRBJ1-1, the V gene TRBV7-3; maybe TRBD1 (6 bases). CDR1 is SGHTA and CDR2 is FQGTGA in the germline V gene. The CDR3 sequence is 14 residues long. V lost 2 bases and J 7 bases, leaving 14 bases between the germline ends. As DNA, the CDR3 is TGTGCCAGCAGCTTATTGGGGGCTTCGGGTGAAGCTTTCTTT. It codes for CASSLLGASGEAFF.

The CDR3 nucleotides read TGCAGTGCCGCCACTACCTTCCCCCACGAGCAGTACTTC. It yields the protein CSAATTFPHEQYF. This chain connects TRBV20-1 to TRBJ2-7; D remains ambiguous. The ends were cut back, 6 bases at V and 5 bases at J, with 17 bases in the middle. The CDR3 consists of 13 residues. Germline lookup yields CDR1 DFQATT and CDR2 SNEGSKA (reference sequence).

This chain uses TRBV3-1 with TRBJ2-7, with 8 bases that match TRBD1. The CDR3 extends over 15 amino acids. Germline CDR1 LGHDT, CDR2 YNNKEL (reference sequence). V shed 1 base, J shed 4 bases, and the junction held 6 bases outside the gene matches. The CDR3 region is CASSQVPGGFYEQYF. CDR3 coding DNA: TGTGCCAGCAGCCAAGTCCCAGGGGGCTTTTACGAGCAGTACTTC.

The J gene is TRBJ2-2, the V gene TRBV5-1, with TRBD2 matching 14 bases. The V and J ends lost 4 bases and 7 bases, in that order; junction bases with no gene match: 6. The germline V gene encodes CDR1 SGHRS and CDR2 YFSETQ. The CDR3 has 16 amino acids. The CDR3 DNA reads TGCGCCAGCAGCCGGGGACTAGCGGGAGTTGTCGGGGAGCTGTTTTTT. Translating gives CASSRGLAGVVGELFF.

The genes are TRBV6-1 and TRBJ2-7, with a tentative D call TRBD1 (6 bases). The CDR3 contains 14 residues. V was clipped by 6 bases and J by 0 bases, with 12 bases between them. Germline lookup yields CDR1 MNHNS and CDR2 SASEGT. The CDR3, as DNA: TGTGCCAGCAGGAGGGACATTGACTCCTACGAGCAGTACTTC. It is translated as CASRRDIDSYEQYF.

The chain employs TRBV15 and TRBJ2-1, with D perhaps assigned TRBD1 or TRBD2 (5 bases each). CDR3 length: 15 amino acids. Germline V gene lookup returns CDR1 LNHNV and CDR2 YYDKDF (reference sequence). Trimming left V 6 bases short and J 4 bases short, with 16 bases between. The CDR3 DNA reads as TGTGCCACCAGGAGGGGACCGGTACAGTACAATGAGCAGTTCTTC. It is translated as CATRRGPVQYNEQFF. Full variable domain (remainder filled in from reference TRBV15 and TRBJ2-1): DAMVIQNPRYQVTQFGKPVTLSCSQTLNHNVMYWYQQKSSQAPKLLFHYYDKDFNNEADTPDNFQSRRPNTSFCFLDIRSPGLGDTAMYLCATRRGPVQYNEQFFGPGTRLTVL.

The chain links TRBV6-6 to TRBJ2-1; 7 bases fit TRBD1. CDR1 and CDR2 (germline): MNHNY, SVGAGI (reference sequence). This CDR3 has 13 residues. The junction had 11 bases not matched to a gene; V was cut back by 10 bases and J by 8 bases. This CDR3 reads CAMSEQGRDEQFF. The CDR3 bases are TGTGCCATGAGTGAACAGGGGCGGGATGAGCAGTTCTTC.

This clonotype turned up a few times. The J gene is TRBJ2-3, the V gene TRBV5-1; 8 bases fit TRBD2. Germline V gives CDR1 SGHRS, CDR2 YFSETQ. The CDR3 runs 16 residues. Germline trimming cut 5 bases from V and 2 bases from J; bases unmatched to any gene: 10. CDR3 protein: CASSLSTSANTDTQYF. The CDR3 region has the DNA TGCGCCAGCAGTTTATCGACTAGCGCAAACACAGATACGCAGTATTTT.

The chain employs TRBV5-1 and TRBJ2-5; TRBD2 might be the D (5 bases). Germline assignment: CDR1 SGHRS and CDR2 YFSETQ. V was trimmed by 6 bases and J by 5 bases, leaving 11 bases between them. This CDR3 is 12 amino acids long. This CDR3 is CASNLPGETQYF. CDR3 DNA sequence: TGCGCCAGCAATCTCCCGGGGGAGACCCAGTACTTC. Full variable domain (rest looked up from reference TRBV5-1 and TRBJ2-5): KAGVTQTPRYLIKTRGQQVTLSCSPISGHRSVSWYQQTPGQGLQFLFEYFSETQRNKGNFPGRFSGRQFSNSRSEMNVSTLELGDSALYLCASNLPGETQYFGPGTRLLVL.

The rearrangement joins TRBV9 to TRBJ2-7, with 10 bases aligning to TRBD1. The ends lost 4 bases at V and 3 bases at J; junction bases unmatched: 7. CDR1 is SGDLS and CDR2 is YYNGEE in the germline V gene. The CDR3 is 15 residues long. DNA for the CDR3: TGTGCCAGCAGCATCGGACAGGGGGTGGGCTACGAGCAGTACTTC. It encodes CASSIGQGVGYEQYF.

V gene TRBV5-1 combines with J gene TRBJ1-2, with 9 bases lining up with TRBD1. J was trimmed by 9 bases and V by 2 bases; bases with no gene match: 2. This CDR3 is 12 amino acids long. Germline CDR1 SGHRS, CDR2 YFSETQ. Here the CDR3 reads CASSFGQGSYTF. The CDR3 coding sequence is TGCGCCAGCAGCTTCGGACAGGGGAGCTACACCTTC. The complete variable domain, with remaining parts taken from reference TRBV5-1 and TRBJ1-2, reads KAGVTQTPRYLIKTRGQQVTLSCSPISGHRSVSWYQQTPGQGLQFLFEYFSETQRNKGNFPGRFSGRQFSNSRSEMNVSTLELGDSALYLCASSFGQGSYTFGSGTRLTVV.

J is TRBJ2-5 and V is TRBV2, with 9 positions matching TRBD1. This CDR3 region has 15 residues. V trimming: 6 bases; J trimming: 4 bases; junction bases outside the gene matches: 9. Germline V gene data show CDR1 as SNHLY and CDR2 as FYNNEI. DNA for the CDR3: TGTGCCAGCAGGAACCGGGACAGGGAACGAGAGACCCAGTACTTC. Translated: CASRNRDRERETQYF. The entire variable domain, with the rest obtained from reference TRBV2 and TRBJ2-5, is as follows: EPEVTQTPSHQVTQMGQEVILRCVPISNHLYFYWYRQILGQKVEFLVSFYNNEISEKSEIFDDQFSVERPDGSNFTLKIRSTKLEDSAMYFCASRNRDRERETQYFGPGTRLLVL.

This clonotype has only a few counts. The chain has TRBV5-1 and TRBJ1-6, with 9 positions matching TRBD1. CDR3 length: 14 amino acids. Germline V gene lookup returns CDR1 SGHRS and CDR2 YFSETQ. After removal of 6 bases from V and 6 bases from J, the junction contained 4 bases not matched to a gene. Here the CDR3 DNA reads TGCGCCAGCACACAGGGGGCCTTTAATTCACCCCTCCACTTT. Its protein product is CASTQGAFNSPLHF. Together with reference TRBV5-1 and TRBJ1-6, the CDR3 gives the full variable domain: KAGVTQTPRYLIKTRGQQVTLSCSPISGHRSVSWYQQTPGQGLQFLFEYFSETQRNKGNFPGRFSGRQFSNSRSEMNVSTLELGDSALYLCASTQGAFNSPLHFGNGTRLTVT.